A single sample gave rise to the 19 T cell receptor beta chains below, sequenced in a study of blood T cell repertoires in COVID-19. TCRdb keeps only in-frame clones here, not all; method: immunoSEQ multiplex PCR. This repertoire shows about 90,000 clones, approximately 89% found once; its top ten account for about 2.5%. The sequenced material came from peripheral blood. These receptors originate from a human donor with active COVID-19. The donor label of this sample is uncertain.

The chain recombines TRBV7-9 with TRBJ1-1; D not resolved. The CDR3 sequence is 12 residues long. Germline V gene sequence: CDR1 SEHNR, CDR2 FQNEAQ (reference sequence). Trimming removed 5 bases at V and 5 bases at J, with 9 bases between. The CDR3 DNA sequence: TGTGCCAGCAGCCCTCGCGGGACTGAAGCTTTCTTT. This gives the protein CASSPRGTEAFF.

The CDR3: CASSWGASGSQETQYF. The CDR3 DNA follows: TGTGCCAGCAGCTGGGGGGCTAGCGGGAGCCAAGAGACCCAGTACTTC. This chain uses TRBV11-3 with TRBJ2-5, with TRBD2 matching over 10 bases. V trimming: 4 bases; J trimming: 1 base; junction bases outside the gene matches: 6. This CDR3 contains 16 residues. Germline assignment: CDR1 SGHNT and CDR2 YENEEA.

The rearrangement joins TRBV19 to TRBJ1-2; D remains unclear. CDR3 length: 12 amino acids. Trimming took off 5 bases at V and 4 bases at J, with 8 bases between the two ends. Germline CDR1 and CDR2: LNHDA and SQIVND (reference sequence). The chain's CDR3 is CASSARGYGYTF. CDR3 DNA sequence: TGTGCCAGTAGTGCTCGAGGCTATGGCTACACCTTC. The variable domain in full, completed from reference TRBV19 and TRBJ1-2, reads DGGITQSPKYLFRKEGQNVTLSCEQNLNHDAMYWYRQDPGQGLRLIYYSQIVNDFQKGDIAEGYSVSREKKESFPLTVTSAQKNPTAFYLCASSARGYGYTFGSGTRLTVV.

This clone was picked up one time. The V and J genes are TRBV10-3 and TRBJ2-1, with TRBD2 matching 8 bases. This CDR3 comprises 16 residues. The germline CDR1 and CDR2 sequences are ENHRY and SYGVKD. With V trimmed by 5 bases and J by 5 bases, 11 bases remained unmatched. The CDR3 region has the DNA TGTGCCATCAGTCCCAACCAGCGGGGGTCCGACAATGAGCAGTTCTTC. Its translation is CAISPNQRGSDNEQFF.

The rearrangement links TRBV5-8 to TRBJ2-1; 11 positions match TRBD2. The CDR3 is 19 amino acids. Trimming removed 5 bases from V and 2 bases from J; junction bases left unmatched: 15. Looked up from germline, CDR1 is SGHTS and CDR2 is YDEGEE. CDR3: CASRSMALAGGTAYNEQFF. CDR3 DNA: TGTGCCAGCAGATCAATGGCGCTAGCGGGGGGAACAGCCTACAATGAGCAGTTCTTC.

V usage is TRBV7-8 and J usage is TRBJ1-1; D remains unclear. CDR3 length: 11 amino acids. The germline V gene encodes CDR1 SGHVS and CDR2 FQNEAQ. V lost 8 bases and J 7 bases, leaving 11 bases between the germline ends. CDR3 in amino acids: CASSGSGEAFF. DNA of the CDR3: TGTGCCAGCTCGGGTAGTGGTGAAGCTTTCTTT.

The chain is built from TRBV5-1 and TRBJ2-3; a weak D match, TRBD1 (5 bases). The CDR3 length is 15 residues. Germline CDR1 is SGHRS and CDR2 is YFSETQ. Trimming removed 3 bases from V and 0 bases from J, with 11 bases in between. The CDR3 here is CASSSGLSSTDTQYF. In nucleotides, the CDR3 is TGCGCCAGCAGCTCAGGGTTGTCGAGCACAGATACGCAGTATTTT.

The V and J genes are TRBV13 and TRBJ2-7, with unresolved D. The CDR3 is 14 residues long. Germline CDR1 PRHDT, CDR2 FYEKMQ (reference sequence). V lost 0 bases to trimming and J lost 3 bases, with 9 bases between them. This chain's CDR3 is CASSLGQSLYEQYF. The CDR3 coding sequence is TGTGCCAGCAGCTTAGGGCAGTCGCTCTACGAGCAGTACTTC.

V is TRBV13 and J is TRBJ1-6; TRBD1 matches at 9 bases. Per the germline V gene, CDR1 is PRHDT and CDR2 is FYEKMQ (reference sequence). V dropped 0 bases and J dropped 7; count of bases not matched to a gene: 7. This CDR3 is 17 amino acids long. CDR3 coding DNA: TGTGCCAGCAGCTTAGGCCTGGGACAGGGTTACAATTCACCCCTCCACTTT. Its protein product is CASSLGLGQGYNSPLHF.

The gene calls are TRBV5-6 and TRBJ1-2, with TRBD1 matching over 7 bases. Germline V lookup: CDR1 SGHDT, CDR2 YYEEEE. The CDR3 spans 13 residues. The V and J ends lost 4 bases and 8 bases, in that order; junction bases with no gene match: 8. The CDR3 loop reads CASSQSGGQGYTF. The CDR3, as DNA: TGTGCCAGCAGCCAATCAGGGGGACAAGGCTACACCTTC.

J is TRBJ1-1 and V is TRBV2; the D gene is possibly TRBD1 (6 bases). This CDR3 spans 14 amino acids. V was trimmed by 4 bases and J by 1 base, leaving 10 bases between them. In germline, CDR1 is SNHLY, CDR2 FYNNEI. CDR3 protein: CASSAQGTNTEAFF. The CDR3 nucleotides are TGTGCCAGCAGTGCCCAGGGGACGAACACTGAAGCTTTCTTT. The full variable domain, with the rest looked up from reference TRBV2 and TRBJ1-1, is EPEVTQTPSHQVTQMGQEVILRCVPISNHLYFYWYRQILGQKVEFLVSFYNNEISEKSEIFDDQFSVERPDGSNFTLKIRSTKLEDSAMYFCASSAQGTNTEAFFGQGTRLTVV.

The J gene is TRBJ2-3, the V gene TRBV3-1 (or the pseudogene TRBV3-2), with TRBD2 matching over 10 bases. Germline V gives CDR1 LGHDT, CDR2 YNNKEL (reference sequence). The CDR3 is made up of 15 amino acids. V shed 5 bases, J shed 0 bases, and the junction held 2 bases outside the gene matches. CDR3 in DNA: TGTGCCAGCAGCTGGACTAGCGGTAGCACAGATACGCAGTATTTT. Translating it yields CASSWTSGSTDTQYF.

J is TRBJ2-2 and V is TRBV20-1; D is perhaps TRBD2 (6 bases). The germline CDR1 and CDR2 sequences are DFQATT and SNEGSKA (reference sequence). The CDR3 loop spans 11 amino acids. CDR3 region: CGSGDSGELFF. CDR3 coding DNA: TGCGGGTCGGGGGACTCCGGGGAGCTGTTTTTT.

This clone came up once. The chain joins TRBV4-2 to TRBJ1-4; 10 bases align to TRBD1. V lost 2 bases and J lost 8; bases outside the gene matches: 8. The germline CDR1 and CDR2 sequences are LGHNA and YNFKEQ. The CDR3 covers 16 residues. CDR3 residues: CASSQSPGQGNEKLFF. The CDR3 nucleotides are TGTGCCAGCAGCCAATCTCCGGGACAGGGGAACGAAAAACTGTTTTTT.

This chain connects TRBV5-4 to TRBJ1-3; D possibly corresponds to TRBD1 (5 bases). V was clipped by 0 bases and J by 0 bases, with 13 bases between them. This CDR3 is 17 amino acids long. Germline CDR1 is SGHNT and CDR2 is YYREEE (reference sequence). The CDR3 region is CASSLDPGGVSGNTIYF. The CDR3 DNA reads TGTGCCAGCAGCTTGGACCCGGGGGGTGTCTCTGGAAACACCATATATTTT.

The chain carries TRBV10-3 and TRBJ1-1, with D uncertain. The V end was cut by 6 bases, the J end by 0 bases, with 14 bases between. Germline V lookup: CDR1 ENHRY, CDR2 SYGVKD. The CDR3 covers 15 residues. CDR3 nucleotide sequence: TGTGCCATCAGGACCCAAGACACTTTGAACACTGAAGCTTTCTTT. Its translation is CAIRTQDTLNTEAFF.

CDR3 bases: TGTGCCAGCAGCGTAGCGTGGGCAGAAGAGACCCAGTACTTC. Amino acids: CASSVAWAEETQYF. The chain joins TRBV9 to TRBJ2-5, with D unresolved. The CDR3 has 14 amino acids. In germline, CDR1 is SGDLS, CDR2 YYNGEE. Trimming shortened V by 0 bases and J by 3 bases, and 9 bases separated the two germline ends.

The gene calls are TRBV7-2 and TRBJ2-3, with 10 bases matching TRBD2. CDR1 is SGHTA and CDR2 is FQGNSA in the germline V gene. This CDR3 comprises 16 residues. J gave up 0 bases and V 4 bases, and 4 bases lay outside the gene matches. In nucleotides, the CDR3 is TGTGCCAGCAGCTCCGGACTAGCGGCTAGCACAGATACGCAGTATTTT. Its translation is CASSSGLAASTDTQYF.

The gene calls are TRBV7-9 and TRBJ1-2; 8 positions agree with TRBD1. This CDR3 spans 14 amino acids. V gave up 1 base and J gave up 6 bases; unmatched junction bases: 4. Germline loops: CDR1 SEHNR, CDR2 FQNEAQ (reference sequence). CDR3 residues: CASSLVRGQDGYTF. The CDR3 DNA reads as TGTGCCAGCAGCTTAGTCAGGGGGCAGGATGGCTACACCTTC.